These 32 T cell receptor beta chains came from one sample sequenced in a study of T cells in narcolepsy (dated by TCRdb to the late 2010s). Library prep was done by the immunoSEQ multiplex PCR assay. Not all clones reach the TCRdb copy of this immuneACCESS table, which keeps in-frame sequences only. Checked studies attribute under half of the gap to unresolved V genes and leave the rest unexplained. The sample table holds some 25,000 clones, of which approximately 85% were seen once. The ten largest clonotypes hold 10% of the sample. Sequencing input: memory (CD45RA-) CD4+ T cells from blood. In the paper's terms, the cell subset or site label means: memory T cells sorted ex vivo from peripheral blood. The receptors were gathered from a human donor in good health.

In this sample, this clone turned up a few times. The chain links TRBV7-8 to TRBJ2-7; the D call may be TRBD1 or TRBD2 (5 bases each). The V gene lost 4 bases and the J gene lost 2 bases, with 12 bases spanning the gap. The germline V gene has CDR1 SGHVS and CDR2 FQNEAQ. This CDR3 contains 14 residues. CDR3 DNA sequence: TGTGCCAGCAGCTCCTCCTGGGGACCCTACGAGCAGTACTTC. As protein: CASSSSWGPYEQYF.

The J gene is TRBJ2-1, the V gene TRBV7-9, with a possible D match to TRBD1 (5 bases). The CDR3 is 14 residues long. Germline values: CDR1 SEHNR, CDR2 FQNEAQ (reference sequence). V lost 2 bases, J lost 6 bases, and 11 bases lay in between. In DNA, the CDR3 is TGTGCCAGCAGCTTAATCTGGGGCGGCAATGAGCAGTTCTTC. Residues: CASSLIWGGNEQFF. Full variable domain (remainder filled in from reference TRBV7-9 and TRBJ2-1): DTGVSQNPRHKITKRGQNVTFRCDPISEHNRLYWYRQTLGQGPEFLTYFQNEAQLEKSRLLSDRFSAERPKGSFSTLEIQRTEQGDSAMYLCASSLIWGGNEQFFGPGTRLTVL.

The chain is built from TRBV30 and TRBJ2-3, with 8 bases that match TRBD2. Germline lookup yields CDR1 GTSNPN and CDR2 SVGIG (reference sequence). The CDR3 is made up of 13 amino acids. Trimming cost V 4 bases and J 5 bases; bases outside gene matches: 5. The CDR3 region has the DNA TGTGCCTGGATCCCGGGAGGGGGAGATACGCAGTATTTT. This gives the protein CAWIPGGGDTQYF.

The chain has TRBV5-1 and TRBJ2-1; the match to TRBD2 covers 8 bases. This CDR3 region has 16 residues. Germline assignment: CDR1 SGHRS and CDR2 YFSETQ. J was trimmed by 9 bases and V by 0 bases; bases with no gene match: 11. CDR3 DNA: TGCGCCAGCAGCTTGGTACTAGCGGTGCTTGCAATTGAGCAGTTCTTC. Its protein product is CASSLVLAVLAIEQFF.

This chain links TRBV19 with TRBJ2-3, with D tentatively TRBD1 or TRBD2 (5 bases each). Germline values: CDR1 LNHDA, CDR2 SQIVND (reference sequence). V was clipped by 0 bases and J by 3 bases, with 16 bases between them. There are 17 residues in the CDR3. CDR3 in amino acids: CASSIDAVGPPTDTQYF. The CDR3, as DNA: TGTGCCAGTAGTATAGACGCGGTGGGACCTCCTACAGATACGCAGTATTTT.

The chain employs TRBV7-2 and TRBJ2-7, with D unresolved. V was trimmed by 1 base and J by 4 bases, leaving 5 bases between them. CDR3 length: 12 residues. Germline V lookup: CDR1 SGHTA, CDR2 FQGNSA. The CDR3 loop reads CASSLVGYEQYF. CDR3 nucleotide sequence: TGTGCCAGCAGCTTAGTGGGTTACGAGCAGTACTTC.

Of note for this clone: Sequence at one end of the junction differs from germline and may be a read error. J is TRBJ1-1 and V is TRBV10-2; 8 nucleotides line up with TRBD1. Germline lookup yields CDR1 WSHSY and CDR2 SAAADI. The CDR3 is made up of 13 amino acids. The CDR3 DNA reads TGCGCCAGCAGAAGACAGGGGAACCCTGAAGCTTTCTTT. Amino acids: CASRRQGNPEAFF.

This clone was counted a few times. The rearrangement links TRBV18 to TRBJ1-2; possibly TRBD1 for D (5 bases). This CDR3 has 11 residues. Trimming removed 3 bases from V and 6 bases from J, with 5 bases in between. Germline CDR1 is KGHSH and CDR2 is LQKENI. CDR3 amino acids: CASSPGDGYTF. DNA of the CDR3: TGTGCCAGCTCACCGGGGGATGGCTACACCTTC.

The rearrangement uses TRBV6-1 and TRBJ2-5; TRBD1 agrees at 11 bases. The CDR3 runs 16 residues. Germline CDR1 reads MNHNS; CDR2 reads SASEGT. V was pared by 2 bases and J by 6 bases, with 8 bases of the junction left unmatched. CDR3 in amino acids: CASSESWTGGGQTQYF. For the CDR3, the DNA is TGTGCCAGCAGTGAATCATGGACAGGGGGCGGACAGACCCAGTACTTC.

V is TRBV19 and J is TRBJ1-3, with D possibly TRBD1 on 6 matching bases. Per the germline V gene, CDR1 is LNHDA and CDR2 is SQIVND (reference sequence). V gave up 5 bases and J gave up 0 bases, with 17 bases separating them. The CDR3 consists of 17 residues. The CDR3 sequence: CASSVTPAGVSGNTIYF. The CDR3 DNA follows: TGTGCCAGTAGTGTCACGCCAGCAGGGGTCTCTGGAAACACCATATATTTT.

DNA of the CDR3: TGCGCCAGCAGCCAAGATGGCTATGGCTACACCTTC. As protein: CASSQDGYGYTF. The chain recombines TRBV4-1 with TRBJ1-2, with D unresolved. The germline V and J ends were trimmed by 0 bases and 4 bases, with 3 bases remaining between them. From germline, CDR1 is MGHRA and CDR2 YSYEKL. The CDR3 is made up of 12 amino acids.

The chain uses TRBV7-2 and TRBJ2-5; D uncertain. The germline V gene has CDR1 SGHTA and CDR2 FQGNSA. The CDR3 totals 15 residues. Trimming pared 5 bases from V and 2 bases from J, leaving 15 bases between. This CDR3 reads CASSPLPGPQETQYF. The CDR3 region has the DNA TGTGCCAGCAGCCCCCTCCCCGGGCCACAAGAGACCCAGTACTTC.

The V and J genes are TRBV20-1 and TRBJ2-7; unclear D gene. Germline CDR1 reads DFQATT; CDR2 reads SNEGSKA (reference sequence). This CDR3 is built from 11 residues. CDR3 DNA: TGCAAGGCAGGCAGAAACTACGAGCAGTACTTC. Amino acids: CKAGRNYEQYF.

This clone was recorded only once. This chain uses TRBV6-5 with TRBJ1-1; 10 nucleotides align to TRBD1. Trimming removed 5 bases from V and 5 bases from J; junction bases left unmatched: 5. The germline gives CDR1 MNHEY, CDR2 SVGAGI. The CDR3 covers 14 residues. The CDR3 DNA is TGTGCCAGCAGTACAAGGACAGGGGGAACTGAAGCTTTCTTT. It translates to CASSTRTGGTEAFF.

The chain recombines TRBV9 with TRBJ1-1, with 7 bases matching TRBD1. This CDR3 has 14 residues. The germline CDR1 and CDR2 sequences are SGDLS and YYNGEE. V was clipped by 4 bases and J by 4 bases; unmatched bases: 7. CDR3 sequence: CASSPQEGATEAFF. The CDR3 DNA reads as TGTGCCAGCAGCCCTCAGGAGGGGGCCACTGAAGCTTTCTTT.

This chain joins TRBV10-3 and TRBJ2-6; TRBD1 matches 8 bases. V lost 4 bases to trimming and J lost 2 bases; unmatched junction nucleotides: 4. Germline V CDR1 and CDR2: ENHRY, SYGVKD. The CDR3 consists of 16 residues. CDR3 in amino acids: CAISVAGGAGANVLTF. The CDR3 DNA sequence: TGTGCCATCAGTGTCGCAGGGGGCGCTGGGGCCAACGTCCTGACTTTC.

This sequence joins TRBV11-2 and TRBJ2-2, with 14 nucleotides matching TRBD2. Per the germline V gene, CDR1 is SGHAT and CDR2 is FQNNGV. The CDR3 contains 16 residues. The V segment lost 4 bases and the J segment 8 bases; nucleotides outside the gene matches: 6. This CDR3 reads CASSSGLAGVRGELFF. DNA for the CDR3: TGTGCCAGCAGCTCGGGACTAGCGGGAGTCAGGGGGGAGCTGTTTTTT.

The DNA of the CDR3 is TGTGCCAGCAGCTTAAGGAGACAGGGGAGGGATGGCTACACCTTC. Residues: CASSLRRQGRDGYTF. The chain employs TRBV7-8 and TRBJ1-2; 8 bases align to TRBD1. This CDR3 region has 15 residues. CDR1 and CDR2 (germline): SGHVS, FQNEAQ. Unmatched junction bases numbered 8, after V lost 2 bases and J lost 6 bases.

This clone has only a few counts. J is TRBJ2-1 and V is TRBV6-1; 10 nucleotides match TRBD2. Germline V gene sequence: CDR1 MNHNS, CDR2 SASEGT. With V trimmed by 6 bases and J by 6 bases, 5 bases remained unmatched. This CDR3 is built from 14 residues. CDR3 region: CASRASGRANEQFF. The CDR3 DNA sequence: TGTGCCAGCAGAGCAAGCGGGAGGGCCAATGAGCAGTTCTTC.

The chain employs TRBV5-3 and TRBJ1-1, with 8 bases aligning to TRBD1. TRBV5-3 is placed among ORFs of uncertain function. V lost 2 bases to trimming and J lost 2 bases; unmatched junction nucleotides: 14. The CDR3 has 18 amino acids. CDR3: CARSFSEVDRVKNTEAFF. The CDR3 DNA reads TGTGCCAGAAGCTTTAGCGAAGTGGACAGGGTAAAAAACACTGAAGCTTTCTTT.

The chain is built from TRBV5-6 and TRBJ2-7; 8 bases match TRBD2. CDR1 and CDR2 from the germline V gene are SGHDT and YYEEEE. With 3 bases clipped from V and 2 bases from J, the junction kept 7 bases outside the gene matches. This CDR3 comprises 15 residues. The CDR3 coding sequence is TGTGCCAGCAGCTCGGGACTAGGGTTAACCTACGAGCAGTACTTC. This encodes CASSSGLGLTYEQYF. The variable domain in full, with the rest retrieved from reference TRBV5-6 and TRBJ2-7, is DAGVTQSPTHLIKTRGQQVTLRCSPKSGHDTVSWYQQALGQGPQFIFQYYEEEERQRGNFPDRFSGHQFPNYSSELNVNALLLGDSALYLCASSSGLGLTYEQYFGPGTRLTVT.

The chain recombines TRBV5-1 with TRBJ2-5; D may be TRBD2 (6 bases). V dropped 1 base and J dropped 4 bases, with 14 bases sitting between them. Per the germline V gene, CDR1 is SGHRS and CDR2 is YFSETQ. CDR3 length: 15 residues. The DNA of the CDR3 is TGCGCCAGCAGCTTGATTGGAGGGGATGGAGAGACCCAGTACTTC. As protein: CASSLIGGDGETQYF.

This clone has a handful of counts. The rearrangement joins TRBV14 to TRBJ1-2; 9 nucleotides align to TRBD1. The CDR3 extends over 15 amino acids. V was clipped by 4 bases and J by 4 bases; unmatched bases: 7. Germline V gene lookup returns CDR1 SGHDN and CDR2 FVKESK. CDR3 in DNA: TGTGCCAGCAGCCCCCCGGGACAGGGATTCTATGGCTACACCTTC. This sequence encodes CASSPPGQGFYGYTF.

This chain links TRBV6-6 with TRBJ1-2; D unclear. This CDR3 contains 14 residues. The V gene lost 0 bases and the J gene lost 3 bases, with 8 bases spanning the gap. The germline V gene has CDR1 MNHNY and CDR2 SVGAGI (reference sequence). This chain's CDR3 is CASSYSGGDYGYTF. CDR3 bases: TGTGCCAGCAGTTACTCGGGAGGAGACTATGGCTACACCTTC.

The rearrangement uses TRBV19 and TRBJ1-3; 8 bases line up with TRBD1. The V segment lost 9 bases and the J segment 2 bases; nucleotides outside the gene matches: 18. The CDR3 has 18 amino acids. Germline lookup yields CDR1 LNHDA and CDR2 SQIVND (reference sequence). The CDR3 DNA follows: TGTGCCAGCCGACATCGGACCCTACAGGGGGGGCCTGGAAACACCATATATTTT. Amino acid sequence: CASRHRTLQGGPGNTIYF.

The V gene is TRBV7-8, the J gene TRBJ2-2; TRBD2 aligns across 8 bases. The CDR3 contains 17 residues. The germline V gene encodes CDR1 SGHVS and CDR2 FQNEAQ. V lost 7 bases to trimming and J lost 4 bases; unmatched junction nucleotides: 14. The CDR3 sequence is CASTSRTAGVSTGELFF. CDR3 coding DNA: TGTGCCAGCACCTCCAGAACAGCGGGAGTGTCCACCGGGGAGCTGTTTTTT.

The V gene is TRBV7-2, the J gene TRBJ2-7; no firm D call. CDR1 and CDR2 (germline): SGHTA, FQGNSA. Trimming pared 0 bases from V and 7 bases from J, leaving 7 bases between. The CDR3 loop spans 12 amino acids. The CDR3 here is CASSLAGGEQYF. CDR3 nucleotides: TGTGCCAGCAGCTTAGCGGGTGGAGAGCAGTACTTC.

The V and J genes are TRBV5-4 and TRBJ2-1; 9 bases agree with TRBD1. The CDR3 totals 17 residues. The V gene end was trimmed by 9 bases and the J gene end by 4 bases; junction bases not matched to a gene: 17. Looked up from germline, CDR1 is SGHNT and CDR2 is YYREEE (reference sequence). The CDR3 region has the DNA TGTGCCATTACAGGGGGCCCTTCTCCCCTGGCTTACAATGAGCAGTTCTTC. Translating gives CAITGGPSPLAYNEQFF.

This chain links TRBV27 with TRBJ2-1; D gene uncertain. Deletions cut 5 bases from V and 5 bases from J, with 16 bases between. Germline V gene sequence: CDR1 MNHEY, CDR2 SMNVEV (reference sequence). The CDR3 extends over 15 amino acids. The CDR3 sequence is CASSPEANYNNEQFF. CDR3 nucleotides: TGTGCCAGCAGTCCCGAGGCGAACTACAACAATGAGCAGTTCTTC.

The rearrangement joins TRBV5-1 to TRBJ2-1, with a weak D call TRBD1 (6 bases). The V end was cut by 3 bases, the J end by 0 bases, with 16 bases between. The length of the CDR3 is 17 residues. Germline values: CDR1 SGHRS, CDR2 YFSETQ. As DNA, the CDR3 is TGCGCCAGCAGCTCCACAGGGAGCTGGGGCTCCTACAATGAGCAGTTCTTC. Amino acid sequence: CASSSTGSWGSYNEQFF.

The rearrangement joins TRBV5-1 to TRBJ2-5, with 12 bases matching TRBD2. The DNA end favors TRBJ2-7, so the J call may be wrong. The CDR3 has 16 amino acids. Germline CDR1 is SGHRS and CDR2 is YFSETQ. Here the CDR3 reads CASSSLAGGPAYEQYF. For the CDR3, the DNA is TGCGCCAGCAGCTCCCTAGCGGGAGGGCCAGCCTACGAGCAGTACTTC.

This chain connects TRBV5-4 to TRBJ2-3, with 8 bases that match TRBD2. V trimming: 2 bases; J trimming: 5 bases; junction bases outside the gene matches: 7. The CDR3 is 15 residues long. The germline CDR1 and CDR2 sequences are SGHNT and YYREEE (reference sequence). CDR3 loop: CASSFIQRGQDTQYF. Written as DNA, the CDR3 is TGTGCCAGCAGCTTCATCCAGCGGGGGCAAGATACGCAGTATTTT.